The T cell receptor (beta chain) under discussion was sequenced for a study of siplizumab effects on memory and regulatory T cells. Study findings and constraints: Memory cells seemed less diverse than naive T cells, which also seemed major contributors to the alloresponse. An assignable naive or memory phenotype was lacking in roughly 80-97% of proliferating CD4+ or CD8+ clones. With siplizumab, cumulative frequency of CD4+ memory-derived alloreactive sequences dropped significantly. Tregs proliferating in siplizumab cultures lacked confirmation of their suppressive function.

The method was immunoSEQ multiplex PCR; TCRdb's version includes in-frame clones alone and lacks a portion of them. Counted here are some 87,000 clones, over 80% occurring once; the ten biggest clones make up more than 14%. As concerns this clone: Antigen specificity is unknown.

CDR3 size: 16 residues. The V gene's germline CDR1 is SGHAT and CDR2 FQNNGV. V was trimmed by 1 base and J by 3 bases, leaving 13 bases between them. V is TRBV11-2 and J is TRBJ1-3; D remains unclear. The sequence came from a human donor in good health. The specimen sequenced was CD4+ T cells sorted from blood. CDR3: CASSLVMGADGNTIYF. The CDR3 bases are TGTGCCAGCAGCTTAGTAATGGGCGCGGATGGAAACACCATATATTTT.